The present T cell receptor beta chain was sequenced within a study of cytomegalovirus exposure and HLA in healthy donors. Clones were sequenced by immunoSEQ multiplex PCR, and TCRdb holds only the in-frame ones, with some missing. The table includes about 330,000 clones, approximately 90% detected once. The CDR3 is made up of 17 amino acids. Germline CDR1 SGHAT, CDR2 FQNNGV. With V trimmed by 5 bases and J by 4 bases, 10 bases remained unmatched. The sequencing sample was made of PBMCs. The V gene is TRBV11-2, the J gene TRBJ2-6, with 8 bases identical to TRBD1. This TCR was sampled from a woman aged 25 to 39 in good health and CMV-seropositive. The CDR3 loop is CASSQVQGETGANVLTF. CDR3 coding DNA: TGTGCCAGCAGCCAAGTACAGGGGGAAACCGGGGCCAACGTCCTGACTTTC.